This note documents a single T cell receptor (beta chain) sequence. Some clones are missing from TCRdb's copy, which holds only in-frame ones; the method was immunoSEQ multiplex PCR. The sample holds about 40,000 clones; about 93% are singletons and the top ten take around 4%. Trimming pared 4 bases from V and 0 bases from J, leaving 10 bases between. This CDR3 contains 15 residues. Germline lookup yields CDR1 PRHDT and CDR2 FYEKMQ (reference sequence). This record belongs to a study of control samples from healthy donors and cancer patients. The specimen was blood. The V call is TRBV13, the J call TRBJ1-3, with D tentatively TRBD1 (5 bases). This receptor was taken from a woman in her fifties or sixties in good health. The CDR3 is CASSYDSDSGNTIYF. CDR3 DNA: TGTGCCAGCAGCTACGACAGCGACTCTGGAAACACCATATATTTT.